One sample yielded the 28 T cell receptor beta chains listed below, sequenced in a study of blood T cell repertoires in COVID-19. Method: immunoSEQ multiplex PCR; TCRdb's copy keeps in-frame clones and lacks some. The sample comprises 250,000 to 300,000 clones, 70% to 90% of which are singletons, and 12% rests with the top ten. The sequenced material came from peripheral blood. All receptors come from a woman in her 30s with COVID-19, enrolled during active disease.

The chain carries TRBV27 and TRBJ1-2, with TRBD1 identical over 10 bases. With 3 bases clipped from V and 2 bases from J, the junction kept 18 bases outside the gene matches. The germline CDR1 and CDR2 sequences are MNHEY and SMNVEV (reference sequence). The CDR3 consists of 20 residues. CDR3 nucleotides: TGTGCCAGCAGTTTTTTCGCCGGGACAGGGGAGAGTGGGGGCAACTATGGCTACACCTTC. Protein product: CASSFFAGTGESGGNYGYTF.

This chain joins TRBV3-1 (or the pseudogene TRBV3-2) and TRBJ2-6; D not resolved. With 5 bases removed from V and 2 bases from J, the gap between germline ends came to 7 bases. CDR1 is LGHDT, CDR2 YNNKEL, per germline (reference sequence). This CDR3 is built from 14 residues. The CDR3 region is CASSFNTGANVLTF. CDR3 nucleotide sequence: TGTGCCAGCAGCTTTAATACTGGGGCCAACGTCCTGACTTTC.

The chain recombines TRBV9 with TRBJ2-7, with 9 bases fitting TRBD1. The length of the CDR3 is 17 residues. The junction had 12 bases not matched to a gene; V was cut back by 0 bases and J by 5 bases. Per the germline V gene, CDR1 is SGDLS and CDR2 is YYNGEE. CDR3 sequence (DNA): TGTGCCAGCAGCGTAGCCCTCCCGGGGACAGGGACCCACGAGCAGTACTTC. Its translation: CASSVALPGTGTHEQYF.

J is TRBJ1-1 and V is TRBV5-6; D remains ambiguous. This CDR3 spans 15 amino acids. The V end was cut by 0 bases, the J end by 3 bases, with 12 bases between. Germline values: CDR1 SGHDT, CDR2 YYEEEE. CDR3 nucleotides: TGTGCCAGCAGCTTGGGGGCTGCATGGGACACTGAAGCTTTCTTT. Its protein is CASSLGAAWDTEAFF.

CDR3 residues: CASSPPGGPSTDTQYF. The CDR3 nucleotides read TGTGCCAGCAGCCCTCCAGGAGGACCTAGCACAGATACGCAGTATTTT. This chain connects TRBV6-2 or TRBV6-3 to TRBJ2-3; a weak D match, TRBD2 (5 bases). V was cut by 6 bases and J by 0 bases, with 16 bases left in between. In germline, CDR1 is MNHEY, CDR2 SVGEGT. The CDR3 covers 16 residues.

The V gene is TRBV7-9, the J gene TRBJ2-2; D uncertain. The CDR3 runs to 15 residues. Germline V gene lookup returns CDR1 SEHNR and CDR2 FQNEAQ (reference sequence). V dropped 3 bases and J dropped 2 bases, with 10 bases sitting between them. The CDR3 sequence: CASSLPSHNTGELFF. The CDR3 coding sequence is TGTGCCAGCAGCTTGCCGAGCCACAACACCGGGGAGCTGTTTTTT.

The gene calls are TRBV15 and TRBJ2-3, with a weak D call TRBD1 (6 bases). This CDR3 has 13 amino acids. V was shortened by 3 bases and J by 4 bases, with 8 bases between the two germline ends. Looked up from germline, CDR1 is LNHNV and CDR2 is YYDKDF (reference sequence). The CDR3 reads CATSRGAADTQYF. As DNA, the CDR3 is TGTGCCACCAGCAGGGGGGCCGCAGATACGCAGTATTTT.

The genes are TRBV5-1 and TRBJ1-4, with D maybe TRBD1 (5 bases). Germline V gene sequence: CDR1 SGHRS, CDR2 YFSETQ. The CDR3 is 13 residues long. The V end was cut by 1 base, the J end by 7 bases, with 8 bases between. CDR3 in amino acids: CASSLRTSEKLFF. The CDR3 DNA reads TGCGCCAGCAGCTTGAGGACATCTGAAAAACTGTTTTTT.

The table lists this clone with a count of one. The V and J genes are TRBV29-1 and TRBJ1-1; tentatively, D is TRBD1 (5 bases). Germline loops: CDR1 SQVTM, CDR2 ANQGSEA. V gave up 4 bases and J gave up 10 bases, with 19 bases separating them. CDR3 length equals 13 residues. The CDR3 loop is CSVGTGVGLGAFF. In nucleotides, the CDR3 is TGCAGCGTTGGAACGGGGGTAGGGTTGGGAGCTTTCTTT.

The chain's CDR3 is CASRPQAPGNTIYF. DNA for the CDR3: TGTGCCAGCAGACCTCAGGCTCCTGGAAACACCATATATTTT. The rearrangement uses TRBV2 and TRBJ1-3; D is ambiguous. V dropped 6 bases and J dropped 2 bases, with 11 bases sitting between them. The CDR3 length is 14 residues. Germline V CDR1 and CDR2: SNHLY, FYNNEI.

J is TRBJ1-5 and V is TRBV18; D may be TRBD1 (5 bases). V lost 2 bases and J 3 bases, leaving 17 bases between the germline ends. The CDR3 is made up of 17 amino acids. Per the germline V gene, CDR1 is KGHSH and CDR2 is LQKENI. CDR3 nucleotides: TGTGCCAGCTCACCAAAAGCTGCCGGGACTGTCAATCAGCCCCAGCATTTT. Its translation is CASSPKAAGTVNQPQHF. Supplemented by reference TRBV18 and TRBJ1-5, the full variable domain reads NAGVMQNPRHLVRRRGQEARLRCSPMKGHSHVYWYRQLPEEGLKFMVYLQKENIIDESGMPKERFSAEFPKEGPSILRIQQVVRGDSAAYFCASSPKAAGTVNQPQHFGDGTRLSIL.

The rearrangement uses TRBV21-1 and TRBJ1-2; the table's D call of TRBD1 was not tested on the DNA. TRBV21-1 is tagged as a pseudogene. The CDR3 runs to 17 residues. CDR3 DNA: TGTGCCAGCAGCAAGGGACAGGGGCCGGCACTTAACTATGGCTACACCTTC. Protein product: CASSKGQGPALNYGYTF.

This clone appeared once. The V call is TRBV28, the J call TRBJ2-7, with 7 positions matching TRBD1. The ends lost 1 base at V and 0 bases at J; junction bases unmatched: 3. Germline CDR1 and CDR2: MDHEN and SYDVKM. The length of the CDR3 is 15 residues. The CDR3 sequence is CASSLYTGASYEQYF. The CDR3 DNA sequence: TGTGCCAGCAGTTTATATACAGGGGCCTCCTACGAGCAGTACTTC.

V usage is TRBV28 and J usage is TRBJ1-4; a weak D match, TRBD1 (5 bases). The CDR3 runs 15 residues. Germline V lookup: CDR1 MDHEN, CDR2 SYDVKM. Deletions cut 6 bases from V and 5 bases from J, with 16 bases between. For the CDR3, the DNA is TGTGCCAGCAGCAGCGTAGGGGCAATGAATGAAAAACTGTTTTTT. Amino acid sequence: CASSSVGAMNEKLFF.

This sequence joins TRBV5-4 and TRBJ2-7, with D perhaps matching TRBD1 (5 bases). The CDR3 length is 14 residues. Germline CDR1 is SGHNT and CDR2 is YYREEE (reference sequence). Trimming took 2 bases from V and 3 from J, leaving 12 bases between them. The CDR3 loop reads CASSFQGDVYEQYF. The CDR3 nucleotides are TGTGCCAGCAGCTTTCAAGGGGATGTCTACGAGCAGTACTTC.

The chain links TRBV27 to TRBJ1-1, with D tentatively TRBD1 (5 bases). CDR3 size: 14 residues. The V gene's germline CDR1 is MNHEY and CDR2 SMNVEV (reference sequence). Deletions cut 7 bases from V and 4 bases from J, with 16 bases between. CDR3 sequence (DNA): TGTGCCAGCACCCCGGGGGGGGTATTCACTGAAGCTTTCTTT. Translating it yields CASTPGGVFTEAFF.

This clone has only a few counts. The rearrangement uses TRBV9 and TRBJ2-1; 8 positions match TRBD2. CDR3 length equals 15 residues. From germline, CDR1 is SGDLS and CDR2 YYNGEE. J gave up 4 bases and V 2 bases, and 5 bases lay outside the gene matches. The CDR3 protein is CASSVRSGEYNEQFF. In nucleotides, the CDR3 is TGTGCCAGCAGCGTCCGTAGCGGGGAGTACAATGAGCAGTTCTTC.

The chain is built from TRBV7-9 and TRBJ2-7; TRBD1 matches 12 bases. V trimming: 3 bases; J trimming: 10 bases; junction bases outside the gene matches: 4. Per germline, CDR1 SEHNR and CDR2 FQNEAQ (reference sequence). This CDR3 is 13 amino acids long. CDR3 in DNA: TGTGCCAGCAGCTTGGGACAGGGGGCTAGACAGTACTTC. It yields the protein CASSLGQGARQYF.

This sequence joins TRBV10-3 and TRBJ1-1; unclear D gene. V was clipped by 0 bases and J by 5 bases, with 10 bases between them. The CDR3 sequence is 14 residues long. Germline V gives CDR1 ENHRY, CDR2 SYGVKD. The CDR3 nucleotides read TGTGCCATCAGTGAGTCGCCCCCGGGGACTGAAGCTTTCTTT. Translating it yields CAISESPPGTEAFF.

V and J are TRBV7-9 and TRBJ1-1, with a tentative D call TRBD1 (5 bases). V dropped 1 base and J dropped 0 bases, with 9 bases sitting between them. The CDR3 has 15 residues. Germline V gene sequence: CDR1 SEHNR, CDR2 FQNEAQ (reference sequence). As DNA, the CDR3 is TGTGCCAGCAGCTTAGGTGACAGCTTGAACACTGAAGCTTTCTTT. Translated, it gives CASSLGDSLNTEAFF.

This clone appeared a few times. The chain recombines TRBV3-1 (or the pseudogene TRBV3-2) with TRBJ1-5; D unresolved. CDR1 and CDR2 from the germline V gene are LGHDT and YNNKEL (reference sequence). This CDR3 region has 13 residues. Trimming took 0 bases from V and 4 from J, leaving 4 bases between them. The CDR3 loop reads CASSQDSNQPQHF. For the CDR3, the DNA is TGTGCCAGCAGCCAAGATAGTAATCAGCCCCAGCATTTT.

The rearrangement uses TRBV28 and TRBJ1-6; D call uncertain. The CDR3 is made up of 14 amino acids. Deletions cut 3 bases from V and 7 bases from J, with 10 bases between. Germline V gene lookup returns CDR1 MDHEN and CDR2 SYDVKM. In nucleotides, the CDR3 is TGTGCCAGCAGTTTGGGCAGGCTGAATTCACCCCTCCACTTT. Its protein is CASSLGRLNSPLHF.

The rearrangement links TRBV5-8 to TRBJ2-3, with D possibly matching TRBD2 (6 bases). CDR3 length equals 16 residues. Trimming removed 4 bases from V and 0 bases from J, with 15 bases in between. CDR1 is SGHTS and CDR2 is YDEGEE in the germline V gene. The CDR3 here is CASSPQVAASTDTQYF. The CDR3 DNA reads as TGTGCCAGCAGCCCCCAGGTAGCGGCTAGCACAGATACGCAGTATTTT.

V is TRBV6-5 and J is TRBJ1-4, with TRBD1 matching over 9 bases. The CDR3 is 15 residues long. J gave up 7 bases and V 6 bases, and 9 bases lay outside the gene matches. Germline V gene lookup returns CDR1 MNHEY and CDR2 SVGAGI. CDR3 sequence reads: CASRPDPTGGEKLFF. The CDR3, as DNA: TGTGCCAGCAGACCCGACCCGACAGGGGGTGAAAAACTGTTTTTT.

The sample holds one count of this clone. The chain couples TRBV7-8 to TRBJ2-1, with TRBD2 identical over 9 bases. Losses at the gene ends were 5 bases for V and 8 bases for J; bases not matched to a gene: 10. CDR3 length: 15 amino acids. Germline values: CDR1 SGHVS, CDR2 FQNEAQ. CDR3 sequence (DNA): TGTGCCAGCAGCCTGGCGAGCGGGGGGATAGATGAGCAGTTCTTC. Translating gives CASSLASGGIDEQFF.

The chain couples TRBV12-3 or TRBV12-4 to TRBJ2-7, with unresolved D. The CDR3 contains 11 residues. V lost 6 bases, J lost 6 bases, and 9 bases lay in between. The CDR3 DNA follows: TGTGCCAGCAGCCTTTGGGCCGAGCAGTACTTC. This sequence encodes CASSLWAEQYF.

The rearrangement links TRBV5-1 to TRBJ2-1; a weak D match, TRBD1 (6 bases). From germline, CDR1 is SGHRS and CDR2 YFSETQ. V was clipped by 3 bases and J by 1 base, with 11 bases between them. The CDR3 has 15 amino acids. CDR3 coding DNA: TGCGCCAGCAGCTGGACAGACTCATCCTACAATGAGCAGTTCTTC. Residues: CASSWTDSSYNEQFF.

This clone has a handful of counts. The same CDR3 is also encoded by other DNA sequences in this sample. The chain employs TRBV7-9 and TRBJ2-5, with TRBD2 identical over 7 bases. The CDR3 loop spans 14 amino acids. In germline, CDR1 is SEHNR, CDR2 FQNEAQ (reference sequence). Germline trimming cut 1 base from V and 4 bases from J; bases unmatched to any gene: 3. For the CDR3, the DNA is TGTGCCAGCAGCTTAGGGACGGGGGGAGAGACCCAGTACTTC. This translates into CASSLGTGGETQYF.